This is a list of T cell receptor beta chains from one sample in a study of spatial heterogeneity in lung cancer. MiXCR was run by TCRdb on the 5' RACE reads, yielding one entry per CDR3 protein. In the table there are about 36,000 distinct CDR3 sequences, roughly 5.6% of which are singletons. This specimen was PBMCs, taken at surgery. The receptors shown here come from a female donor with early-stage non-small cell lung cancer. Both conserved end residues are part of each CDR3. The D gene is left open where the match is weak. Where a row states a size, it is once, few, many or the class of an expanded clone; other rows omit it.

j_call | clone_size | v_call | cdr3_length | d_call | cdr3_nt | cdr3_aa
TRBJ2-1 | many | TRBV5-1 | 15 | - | TGCGCCAGCAGCCCGGACTTTGGATCCTACAATGAGCAGTTCTTC | CASSPDFGSYNEQFF
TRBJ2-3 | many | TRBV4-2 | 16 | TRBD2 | TGTGCCAGCAGCCCCAGACTAGCGGGGGCGACAGATACGCAGTATTTT | CASSPRLAGATDTQYF
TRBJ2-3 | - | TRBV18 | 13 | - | TGTGCCAGCTCACCACGAATTACAGATACGCAGTATTTT | CASSPRITDTQYF
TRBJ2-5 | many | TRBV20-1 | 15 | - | TGCAGTGCTGGAACGCCTCTCTTAGGCCAAGAGACCCAGTACTTC | CSAGTPLLGQETQYF
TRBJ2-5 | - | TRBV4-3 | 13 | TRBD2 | TGCGCCAGCAGCCAAGCCCGGGGGGGGACCCAGTACTTC | CASSQARGGTQYF
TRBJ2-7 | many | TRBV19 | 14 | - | TGTGCCAGTAGTCGAAGGACAGACGGGGTCGAGCAGTACTTC | CASSRRTDGVEQYF
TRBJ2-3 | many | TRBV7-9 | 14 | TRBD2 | TGTGCCAGCAGCTTTACTAGCGGACCAGATACGCAGTATTTT | CASSFTSGPDTQYF
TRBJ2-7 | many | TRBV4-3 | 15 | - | TGCGCCAGCAGCCGTGAACAGGGAGCGGGCTACGAGCAGTACTTC | CASSREQGAGYEQYF
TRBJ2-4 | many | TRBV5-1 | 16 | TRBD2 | TGCGCCAGCAGCTTGGATAATAGCGGGAGACCTGACATTCAGTACTTC | CASSLDNSGRPDIQYF
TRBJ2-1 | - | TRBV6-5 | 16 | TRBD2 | TGTGCCAGCAGGGCATCTACTAGCGGGAGTACGGATGAGCAGTTCTTC | CASRASTSGSTDEQFF